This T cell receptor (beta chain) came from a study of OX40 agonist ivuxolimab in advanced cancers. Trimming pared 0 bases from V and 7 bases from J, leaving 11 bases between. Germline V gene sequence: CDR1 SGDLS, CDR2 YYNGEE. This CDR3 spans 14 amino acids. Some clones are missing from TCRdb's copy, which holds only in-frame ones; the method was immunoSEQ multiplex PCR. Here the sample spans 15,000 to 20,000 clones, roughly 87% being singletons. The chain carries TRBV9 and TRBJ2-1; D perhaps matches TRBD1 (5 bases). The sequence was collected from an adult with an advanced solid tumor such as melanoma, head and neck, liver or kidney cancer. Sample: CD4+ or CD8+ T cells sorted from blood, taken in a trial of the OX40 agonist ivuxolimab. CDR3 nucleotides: TGTGCCAGCAGCGTAGAAGTAGGGGTGAATGAGCAGTTCTTC. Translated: CASSVEVGVNEQFF.